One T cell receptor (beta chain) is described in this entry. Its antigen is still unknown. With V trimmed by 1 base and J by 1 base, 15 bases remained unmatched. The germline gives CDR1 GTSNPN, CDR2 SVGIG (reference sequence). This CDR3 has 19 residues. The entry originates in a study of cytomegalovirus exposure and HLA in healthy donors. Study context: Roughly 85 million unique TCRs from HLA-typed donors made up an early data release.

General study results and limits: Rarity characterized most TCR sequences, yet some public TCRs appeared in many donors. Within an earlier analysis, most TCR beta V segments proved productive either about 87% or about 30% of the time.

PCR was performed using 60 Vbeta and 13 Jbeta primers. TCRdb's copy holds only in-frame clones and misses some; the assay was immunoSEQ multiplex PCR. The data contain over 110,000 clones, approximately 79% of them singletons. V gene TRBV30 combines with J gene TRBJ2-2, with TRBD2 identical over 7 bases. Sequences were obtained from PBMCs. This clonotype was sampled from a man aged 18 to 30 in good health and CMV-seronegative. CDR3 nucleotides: TGTGCCTGGAGTGCCCCTCTTTTCCGGGGCGGGGGGAACACCGGGGAGCTGTTTTTT. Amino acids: CAWSAPLFRGGGNTGELFF. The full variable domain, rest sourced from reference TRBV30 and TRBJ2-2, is SQTIHQWPATLVQPVGSPLSLECTVEGTSNPNLYWYRQAAGRGLQLLFYSVGIGQISSEVPQNLSASRPQDRQFILSSKKLLLSDSGFYLCAWSAPLFRGGGNTGELFFGEGSRLTVL.